This T cell receptor (beta chain) stems from a study of T cell changes during pregnancy in multiple sclerosis. Produced via immunoSEQ multiplex PCR; TCRdb's table is partial and in-frame only. The repertoire holds some 44,000 clones, around 90% seen once, with under 1.5% in the top ten. The CDR3 is 19 residues long. Trimming removed 1 base from V and 1 base from J; junction bases left unmatched: 13. The V gene's germline CDR1 is MGHRA and CDR2 YSYEKL. The starting material was CD4+ T cells from peripheral blood mononuclear cells, obtained in the second trimester of pregnancy. The receptor was derived from a female donor with multiple sclerosis, enrolled in a pregnancy study. The chain is built from TRBV4-1 and TRBJ2-5; 9 bases line up with TRBD2. The DNA for the CDR3 is TGCGCCAGCAGCCAAGTAGGGGGGCGGGAGGGAACTACCCAAGAGACCCAGTACTTC. Protein: CASSQVGGREGTTQETQYF.